Following are 19 T cell receptor beta chains from one sample sequenced in a study of blood T cell repertoires in COVID-19. Produced via immunoSEQ multiplex PCR; TCRdb's table is partial and in-frame only. The sample has more than 200,000 clones; approximately 78% are singletons. The sequencing sample was made of peripheral blood. The receptors here all came from a woman aged 80 or older with COVID-19, enrolled during active disease.

This clone appeared once. The CDR3 DNA reads as TGTGCCAGCACCAGGGAAAATGAGCAGTTCTTC. Translated, it gives CASTRENEQFF. The V and J genes are TRBV27 and TRBJ2-1, with D perhaps TRBD1 (5 bases). Trimming shortened V by 7 bases and J by 7 bases, and 8 bases separated the two germline ends. This CDR3 region has 11 residues. Germline-derived CDR1 and CDR2 are MNHEY and SMNVEV (reference sequence).

The chain joins TRBV14 to TRBJ1-1, with no clear D. Germline V gives CDR1 SGHDN, CDR2 FVKESK. The V and J ends lost 3 bases and 6 bases respectively, with 5 bases between them. There are 11 residues in the CDR3. The CDR3 is CASSQAAEAFF. The CDR3 nucleotides read TGTGCCAGCAGCCAGGCAGCTGAAGCTTTCTTT.

The V gene is TRBV7-2, the J gene TRBJ1-2; 7 nucleotides agree with TRBD1. V lost 4 bases, J lost 13 bases, and 9 bases stayed unmatched. CDR3 length: 12 residues. Germline V CDR1 and CDR2: SGHTA, FQGNSA. CDR3 DNA: TGTGCCAGCAGCTCCCCGGGACAGCCCATCACCTTC. It yields the protein CASSSPGQPITF.

The chain combines TRBV7-9 with TRBJ1-2; D is ambiguous. V was clipped by 5 bases and J by 4 bases, with 14 bases between them. The CDR3 loop spans 14 amino acids. The germline V gene encodes CDR1 SEHNR and CDR2 FQNEAQ (reference sequence). CDR3 bases: TGTGCCAGCAGCCCCCGGGGATTACCCTATGGCTACACCTTC. It encodes CASSPRGLPYGYTF.

The V call is TRBV29-1, the J call TRBJ1-2; 10 positions match TRBD1. The CDR3 is made up of 12 amino acids. Germline CDR1 and CDR2: SQVTM and ANQGSEA. The V gene end was trimmed by 7 bases and the J gene end by 8 bases; junction bases not matched to a gene: 7. The CDR3 coding sequence is TGCAGCGGATGGACAGGGGGAGGAGGCTACACCTTC. It codes for CSGWTGGGGYTF.

This chain's CDR3 is CAWSGKGPDTEAFF. CDR3 DNA: TGTGCCTGGAGTGGCAAGGGGCCGGACACTGAAGCTTTCTTT. V is TRBV30 and J is TRBJ1-1; weak D call: TRBD1 (5 bases). The CDR3 covers 14 residues. In germline, CDR1 is GTSNPN, CDR2 SVGIG (reference sequence). V was trimmed by 1 base and J by 3 bases, leaving 12 bases between them.

This clone has only one observation. The V call is TRBV7-2, the J call TRBJ2-7, with 9 bases fitting TRBD2. The V and J ends lost 2 bases and 7 bases, in that order; junction bases with no gene match: 6. This CDR3 is built from 14 residues. The germline V gene has CDR1 SGHTA and CDR2 FQGNSA. The DNA of the CDR3 is TGTGCCAGCAGCTTACTAGCGGGGTACGGGGAGCAGTACTTC. This encodes CASSLLAGYGEQYF.

The chain recombines TRBV9 with TRBJ1-2; 7 positions match TRBD1. This CDR3 comprises 14 residues. Germline values: CDR1 SGDLS, CDR2 YYNGEE. J lost 0 bases, V lost 4 bases, and 3 bases had no gene match. The CDR3 sequence: CASSWDSANYGYTF. The CDR3 bases are TGTGCCAGCAGCTGGGACAGCGCTAACTATGGCTACACCTTC.

The chain couples TRBV24-1 to TRBJ2-1; D uncertain. The V gene lost 4 bases and the J gene lost 1 base, with 10 bases spanning the gap. Germline assignment: CDR1 KGHDR and CDR2 SFDVKD. This CDR3 is built from 15 residues. The CDR3 bases are TGTGCCACCAGTGACAGGATAAATTCCTACAATGAGCAGTTCTTC. It translates to CATSDRINSYNEQFF.

This clone has a single count. The gene calls are TRBV7-2 and TRBJ2-3, with 9 positions matching TRBD1. Germline V gene sequence: CDR1 SGHTA, CDR2 FQGNSA. The CDR3 totals 15 residues. The J segment lost 3 bases and the V segment lost 6 bases, leaving 7 bases of the junction unmatched. CDR3 residues: CASSWDRVKTDTQYF. The CDR3 DNA reads as TGTGCCAGCAGTTGGGACAGGGTGAAAACAGATACGCAGTATTTT. The whole variable domain, filled in from reference TRBV7-2 and TRBJ2-3, reads GAGVSQSPSNKVTEKGKDVELRCDPISGHTALYWYRQSLGQGLEFLIYFQGNSAPDKSGLPSDRFSAERTGGSVSTLTIQRTQQEDSAVYLCASSWDRVKTDTQYFGPGTRLTVL.

The chain has TRBV7-3 and TRBJ2-3, with 10 nucleotides matching TRBD1. Trimming at V came to 5 bases and at J to 4 bases, leaving 3 bases not matched to a gene. Germline CDR1 is SGHTA and CDR2 is FQGTGA. The CDR3 consists of 14 residues. In DNA form, the CDR3 reads TGTGCCAGCAGCCGGGACAGGGGTTCAGATACGCAGTATTTT. Residues: CASSRDRGSDTQYF.

This clone has just one count. The chain combines TRBV5-3 with TRBJ1-5, with 7 bases fitting TRBD1. TRBV5-3 qualifies as an ORF whose function is uncertain. The CDR3 extends over 15 amino acids. The J segment lost 7 bases and the V segment lost 1 base, leaving 8 bases of the junction unmatched. The CDR3 reads CARSLPTGWGQPQHF. The CDR3 DNA follows: TGTGCCAGAAGCTTGCCGACAGGGTGGGGACAGCCCCAGCATTTT.

The chain employs TRBV7-9 and TRBJ1-6; D gene ambiguous. The V and J ends lost 3 bases and 9 bases respectively, with 6 bases between them. CDR3 size: 12 residues. Germline CDR1 reads SEHNR; CDR2 reads FQNEAQ (reference sequence). The CDR3 sequence: CASSLDSSPLHF. The CDR3 DNA reads TGTGCCAGCAGCTTGGACTCTTCACCCCTCCACTTT. The complete variable domain, with remaining parts taken from reference TRBV7-9 and TRBJ1-6, reads DTGVSQNPRHKITKRGQNVTFRCDPISEHNRLYWYRQTLGQGPEFLTYFQNEAQLEKSRLLSDRFSAERPKGSFSTLEIQRTEQGDSAMYLCASSLDSSPLHFGNGTRLTVT.

This rearrangement joins TRBV6-4 to TRBJ2-3; D uncertain. Trimming took off 6 bases at V and 3 bases at J, with 13 bases between the two ends. Looked up from germline, CDR1 is MRHNA and CDR2 is SNTAGT. This CDR3 is built from 14 residues. The CDR3 loop reads CASRSRSSTDTQYF. The CDR3 nucleotides are TGTGCCAGCAGGAGCCGCTCGTCGACAGATACGCAGTATTTT.

This clone has only one observation. The rearrangement links TRBV28 to TRBJ2-7; TRBD1 matches at 7 bases. Germline CDR1 MDHEN, CDR2 SYDVKM. V shed 6 bases, J shed 7 bases, and the junction held 12 bases outside the gene matches. The CDR3 is 14 amino acids. CDR3 in DNA: TGTGCCAGCAGGCCGACAGGGAATGTGTGGGAGCAGTACTTC. The encoded protein is CASRPTGNVWEQYF.

At least ten counts were recorded for this clone. The V and J genes are TRBV7-9 and TRBJ2-1; 9 positions agree with TRBD2. Germline CDR1 and CDR2: SEHNR and FQNEAQ (reference sequence). Trimming took 5 bases from V and 5 from J; bases not matched to a gene: 10. This CDR3 comprises 16 residues. The CDR3 nucleotides read TGTGCCAGCAGCCCACGATTAGCGGGGGCTCACAATGAGCAGTTCTTC. Encoded protein: CASSPRLAGAHNEQFF. The whole variable domain, filled in from reference TRBV7-9 and TRBJ2-1, reads DTGVSQNPRHKITKRGQNVTFRCDPISEHNRLYWYRQTLGQGPEFLTYFQNEAQLEKSRLLSDRFSAERPKGSFSTLEIQRTEQGDSAMYLCASSPRLAGAHNEQFFGPGTRLTVL.

V and J are TRBV18 and TRBJ1-5, with D uncertain. V was clipped by 3 bases and J by 4 bases, with 13 bases between them. The CDR3 is made up of 15 amino acids. Germline assignment: CDR1 KGHSH and CDR2 LQKENI. CDR3 nucleotide sequence: TGTGCCAGCTCACCGACCCCGGCGGATAATCAGCCCCAGCATTTT. Its translation is CASSPTPADNQPQHF.

The CDR3 sequence is CASSDSRRGTEAFF. Here the CDR3 DNA reads TGTGCCAGCAGTGACTCTCGGCGGGGGACTGAAGCTTTCTTT. V and J are TRBV6-4 and TRBJ1-1; D is possibly TRBD1 (5 bases). The CDR3 runs 14 residues. Germline V gives CDR1 MRHNA, CDR2 SNTAGT. Trimming shortened V by 0 bases and J by 5 bases, and 10 bases separated the two germline ends.

The chain combines TRBV12-3 or TRBV12-4 with TRBJ2-5, with D perhaps matching TRBD1 (5 bases). CDR3 length equals 13 residues. V lost 6 bases to trimming and J lost 0 bases, with 8 bases between them. CDR3 amino acids: CASRATDQETQYF. CDR3 bases: TGTGCCAGCAGGGCGACAGACCAAGAGACCCAGTACTTC.